Detailed here is one TCR beta chain. Source study methods: The assay estimated nucleated cells by amplifying reference gene primers. Profiling relied on immunoSEQ multiplex PCR, and the TCRdb table lists in-frame clones only, not all of them. The V and J calls and the clone size are those of that table, but D and trimming were determined from the DNA. This sample has roughly 15,000 clones, with roughly 73% found just once. The record originates from a study of blood T cell repertoires in COVID-19. Whole-study context: Samples taken during acute and convalescent COVID-19 were collected in the United States, Italy and Spain. Sources were T cells, B-cell-depleted T cells, or PBMCs; the material itself was cDNA or gDNA.

CDR1 and CDR2 from the germline V gene are LGHNA and YNFKEQ. The CDR3 is 17 residues long. Trimming took off 5 bases at V and 2 bases at J, with 19 bases between the two ends. Sequenced: peripheral blood. The origin of this receptor is a boy aged 2 to 10 with active or convalescent COVID-19. V gene TRBV4-2 combines with J gene TRBJ1-5; D not certain. Here the CDR3 reads CASSDGLGGGGNQPQHF. In DNA, the CDR3 is TGTGCCAGCAGCGACGGTTTGGGAGGCGGGGGCAATCAGCCCCAGCATTTT.